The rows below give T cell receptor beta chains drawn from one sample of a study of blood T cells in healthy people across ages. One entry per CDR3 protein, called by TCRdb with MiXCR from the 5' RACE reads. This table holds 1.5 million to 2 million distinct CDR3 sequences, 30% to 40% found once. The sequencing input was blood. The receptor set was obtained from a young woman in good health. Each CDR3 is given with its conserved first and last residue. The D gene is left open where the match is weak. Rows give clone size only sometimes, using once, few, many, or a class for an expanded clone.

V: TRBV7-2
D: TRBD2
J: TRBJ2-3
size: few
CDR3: CASSFRTSGRWPTDTQYF
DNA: TGTGCCAGCAGCTTTAGGACTAGCGGGAGGTGGCCCACAGATACGCAGTATTTT

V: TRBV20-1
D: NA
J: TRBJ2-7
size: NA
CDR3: CSAQSGFYEQYF
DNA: TGCAGTGCTCAGAGCGGGTTTTACGAGCAGTACTTC

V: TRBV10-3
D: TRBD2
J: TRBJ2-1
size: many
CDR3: CAISESSGTYNEQFF
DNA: TGTGCCATCAGTGAGTCGAGCGGGACCTACAATGAGCAGTTCTTC

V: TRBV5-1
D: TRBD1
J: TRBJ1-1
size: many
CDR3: CASSSGQGRTEAFF
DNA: TGCGCCAGCAGCTCGGGACAGGGAAGGACTGAAGCTTTCTTT

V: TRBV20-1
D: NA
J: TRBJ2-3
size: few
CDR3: CSALGASSTDTQYF
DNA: TGCAGTGCTCTAGGGGCTAGCTCCACAGATACGCAGTATTTT

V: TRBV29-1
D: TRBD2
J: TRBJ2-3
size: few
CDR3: CSALAGGGGDTQYF
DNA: TGCAGCGCCTTAGCGGGAGGAGGTGGAGATACGCAGTATTTT

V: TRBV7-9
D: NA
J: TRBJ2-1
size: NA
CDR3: CASSPQGTRAQMGNEQFF
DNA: TGTGCCAGCAGCCCGCAGGGTACGCGGGCGCAGATGGGAAATGAGCAGTTCTTC

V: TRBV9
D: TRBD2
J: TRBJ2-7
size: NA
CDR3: CASTPSGVAGDEQYF
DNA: TGTGCCAGCACCCCCTCAGGGGTAGCGGGAGACGAGCAGTACTTC

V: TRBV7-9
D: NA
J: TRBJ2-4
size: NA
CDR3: CASNANRALGGYEQYF
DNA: TGTGCCAGCAACGCGAACAGGGCCTTAGGAGGGTATGAGCAGTACTTC

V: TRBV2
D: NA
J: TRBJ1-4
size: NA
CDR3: CASTPLDEKLFF
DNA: TGTGCCAGCACCCCCCTTGACGAAAAACTGTTTTTT

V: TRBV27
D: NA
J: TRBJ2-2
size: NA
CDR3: CASSPRLTGGLFF
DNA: TGTGCCAGCAGTCCGAGACTCACCGGGGGGCTGTTTTTT

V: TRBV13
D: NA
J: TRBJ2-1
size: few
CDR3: CASSLGDINEQFF
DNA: TGTGCCAGCAGCTTAGGAGATATCAATGAGCAGTTCTTC

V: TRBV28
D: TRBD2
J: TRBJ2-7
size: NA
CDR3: CASSSRTSGTYEQYF
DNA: TGTGCCAGCAGTTCGCGGACTAGCGGGACCTACGAGCAGTACTTC

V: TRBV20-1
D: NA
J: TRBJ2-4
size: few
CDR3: CSARLGRKNKNIQYF
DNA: TGCAGTGCTAGGTTAGGGCGGAAGAACAAAAACATTCAGTACTTC

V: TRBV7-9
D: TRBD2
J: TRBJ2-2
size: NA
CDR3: CASSRAGGLATGELFF
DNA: TGTGCCAGCAGCCGAGCGGGGGGGCTGGCCACCGGGGAGCTGTTTTTT

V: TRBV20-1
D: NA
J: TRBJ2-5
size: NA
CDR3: CSAGTGITKTQYF
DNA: TGCAGTGCTGGAACCGGGATAACGAAGACCCAGTACTTC

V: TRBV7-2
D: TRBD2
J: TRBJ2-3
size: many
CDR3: CASSLALAGTDTQYF
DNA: TGTGCCAGCAGCTTAGCTCTAGCGGGGACAGATACGCAGTATTTT

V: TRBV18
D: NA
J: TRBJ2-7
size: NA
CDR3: CASSPRAQPYEQYF
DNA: TGTGCCAGCTCACCACGGGCGCAACCCTACGAGCAGTACTTC

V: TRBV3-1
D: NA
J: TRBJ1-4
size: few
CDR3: CASSQDLGGMYEKLFF
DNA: TGTGCCAGCAGCCAAGATCTTGGAGGGATGTACGAAAAACTGTTTTTT

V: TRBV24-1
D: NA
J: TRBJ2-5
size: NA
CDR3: CATSDGGGPQETQYF
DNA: TGTGCCACCAGTGATGGAGGGGGGCCGCAAGAGACCCAGTACTTC

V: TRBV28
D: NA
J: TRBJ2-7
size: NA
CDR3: CASSSPEVYYEQYF
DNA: TGTGCCAGCAGTTCCCCAGAAGTCTACTACGAGCAGTACTTC

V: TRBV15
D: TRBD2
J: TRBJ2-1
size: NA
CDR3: CATSGGLAGREQFF
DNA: TGTGCCACCAGCGGGGGACTAGCGGGGAGGGAGCAGTTCTTC

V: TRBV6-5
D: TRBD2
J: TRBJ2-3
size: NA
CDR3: CASSYGRLGGRGGDTQYF
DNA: TGTGCCAGCAGTTACGGCAGACTGGGGGGAAGGGGAGGGGATACGCAGTATTTT

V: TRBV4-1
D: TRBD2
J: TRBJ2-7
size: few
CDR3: CASSQHPGLENEQYF
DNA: TGCGCCAGCAGCCAACACCCGGGACTAGAGAACGAGCAGTACTTC

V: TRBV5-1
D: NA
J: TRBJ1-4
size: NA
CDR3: CASSFAGYEEKLFF
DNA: TGCGCCAGCAGCTTTGCAGGGTATGAGGAAAAACTGTTTTTT

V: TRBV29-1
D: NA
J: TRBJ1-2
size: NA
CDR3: CSVIINYGYTF
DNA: TGCAGCGTTATCATTAACTATGGCTACACCTTC

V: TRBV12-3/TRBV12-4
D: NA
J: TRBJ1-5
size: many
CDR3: CASKGDSAWQPQHF
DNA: TGTGCCAGCAAAGGGGACTCCGCTTGGCAGCCCCAGCATTTT

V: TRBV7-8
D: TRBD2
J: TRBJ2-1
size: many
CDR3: CASSLGRPGLAGDNEQFF
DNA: TGTGCCAGCAGCTTAGGTAGACCGGGACTAGCGGGGGACAATGAGCAGTTCTTC

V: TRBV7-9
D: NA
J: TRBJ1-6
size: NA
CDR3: CASSLASNSPLHF
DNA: TGTGCCAGCAGCTTAGCGAGCAATTCACCCCTCCACTTT

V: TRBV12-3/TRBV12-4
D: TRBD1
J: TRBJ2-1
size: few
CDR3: CASRTGTGNNEQFF
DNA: TGTGCCAGCAGAACCGGGACAGGTAACAATGAGCAGTTCTTC

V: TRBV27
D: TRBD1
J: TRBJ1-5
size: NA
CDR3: CATKGQGGQPQHF
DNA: TGTGCCACTAAAGGACAGGGGGGCCAGCCCCAGCATTTT

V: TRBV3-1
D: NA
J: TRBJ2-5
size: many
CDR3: CASSFPQGTQYF
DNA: TGTGCCAGCAGCTTTCCCCAGGGGACCCAGTACTTC

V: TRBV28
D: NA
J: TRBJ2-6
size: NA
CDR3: CASSPPTSFRAGGANVLTF
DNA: TGTGCCAGCAGCCCACCTACTAGTTTCCGGGCAGGTGGGGCCAACGTCCTGACTTTC